This TCR beta chain was retrieved from a study of OX40 agonist ivuxolimab in advanced cancers. Across the study: Participants, 80% to 90% male, averaged 60 years of age, ranging from roughly 20 to 79. Partial responses were achieved by three patients, one with hepatocellular carcinoma and two with cutaneous melanoma. Study-wide results and limits: Clonal expansion by week 6 occurred in CD4+ and CD8+ blood T cells (at 0.1 to 3.0 mg/kg).

The length of the CDR3 is 15 residues. Trimming cost V 4 bases and J 5 bases; bases outside gene matches: 8. Germline lookup yields CDR1 ENHRY and CDR2 SYGVKD. Profiled with immunoSEQ multiplex PCR; TCRdb holds only in-frame clones, not every one. The sample holds 60,000 to 65,000 clones, roughly four fifths seen once. As regards this clone: No antigen is known for it.

Sample: CD4+ or CD8+ T cells sorted from blood, taken in a trial of the OX40 agonist ivuxolimab. The source is an adult with an advanced solid tumor such as melanoma, head and neck, liver or kidney cancer. This chain connects TRBV10-3 to TRBJ1-1; 9 bases match TRBD1. The CDR3 coding sequence is TGTGCCATCAGTGGGACAGGGGTCTTAGAAACTGAAGCTTTCTTT. Protein: CAISGTGVLETEAFF.